This T cell receptor beta chain was identified in a study of blood T cell repertoires in COVID-19. Germline CDR1 and CDR2: SGDLS and YYNGEE. After removal of 4 bases from V and 0 bases from J, the junction contained 9 bases not matched to a gene. This CDR3 is built from 16 residues. Profiling relied on immunoSEQ multiplex PCR, and the TCRdb table lists in-frame clones only, not all of them. The sample yields some 200,000 clones, 87% seen once. The chain carries TRBV9 and TRBJ2-7, with 8 nucleotides matching TRBD1. The source is a woman between 65 and 79 years old with COVID-19, enrolled during active disease. Material: peripheral blood. The CDR3 protein is CASSPGTGLNSYEQYF. CDR3 nucleotides: TGTGCCAGCAGCCCTGGGACAGGACTAAACTCCTACGAGCAGTACTTC.